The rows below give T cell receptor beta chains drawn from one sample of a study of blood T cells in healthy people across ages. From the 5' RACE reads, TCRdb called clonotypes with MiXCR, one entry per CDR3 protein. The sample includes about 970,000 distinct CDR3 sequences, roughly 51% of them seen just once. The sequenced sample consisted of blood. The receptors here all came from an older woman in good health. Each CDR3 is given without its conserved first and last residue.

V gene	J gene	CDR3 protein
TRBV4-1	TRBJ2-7	ASSQVPDWSSYEQY
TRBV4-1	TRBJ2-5	ASSHGEALQETQY
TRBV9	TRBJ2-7	ASSKRGKLGYEQY
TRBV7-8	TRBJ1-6	ASSTGTVNSPLH
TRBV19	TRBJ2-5	ASRIGQGSNEQY
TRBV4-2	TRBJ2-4	ASSQAATGNIQY
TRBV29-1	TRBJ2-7	SAEATSSYEQY
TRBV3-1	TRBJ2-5	ASSPEGVYQETQY
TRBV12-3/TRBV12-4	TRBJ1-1	ASSPRRGGVLRAEAF
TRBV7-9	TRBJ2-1	ASSPPSGRWEQF
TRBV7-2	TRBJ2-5	ASSLGPQETQY
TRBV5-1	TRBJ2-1	ASSPTGGSRDEQF
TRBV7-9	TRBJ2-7	ASSRAVGTYEQY
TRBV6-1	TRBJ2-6	ASRQTGSSGANVLT
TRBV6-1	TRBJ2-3	ASSERNPIGPDTQY
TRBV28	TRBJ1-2	ASSDTGTGGGDGYT
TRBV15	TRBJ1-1	ATSRDVNTEAF
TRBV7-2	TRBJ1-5	ASRGQTNSNQPQH
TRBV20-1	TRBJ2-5	SAKRWGETQY
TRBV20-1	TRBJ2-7	SARVRSYEQY
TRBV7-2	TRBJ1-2	ASSQTAGYGYT
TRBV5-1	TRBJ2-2	ASSSGQANTGELF
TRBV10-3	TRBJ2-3	AIADMPDTQY
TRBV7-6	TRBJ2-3	ASSLESGSGRDTQY
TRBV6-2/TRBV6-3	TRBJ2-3	AITERRTDTQY
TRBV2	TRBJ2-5	ASGSLQETQY
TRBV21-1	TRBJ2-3	ASGGLRWDTQY
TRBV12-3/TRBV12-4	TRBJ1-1	ASSSKDTPTEAF
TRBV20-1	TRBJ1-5	SARVPGPRSQPQH